Below, one T cell receptor beta chain is given with its context. The record originates from a study of molecular identifiers for immune sequencing clone quantification. Study-level information: In replicates, the authors split RNA from roughly 20,000 or 100,000 naive CD8 cells five ways and sequenced four.

Germline V gives CDR1 SGHRS, CDR2 YFSETQ. This CDR3 is 16 amino acids long. V lost 4 bases and J lost 4; bases outside the gene matches: 13. Each CDR3 protein gets one entry after TCRdb re-called the PCR reads with MiXCR. The table records some 590,000 distinct CDR3 sequences, 25% of them present only once. V usage is TRBV5-1 and J usage is TRBJ2-7; 8 positions match TRBD1. Sequenced sample: naive CD8+ T cells from blood, with Jurkat cell RNA spiked in. Noted subset: FACS-sorted CD8+CD4-CCR7+CD45RA+ naive T cells. The source is a human donor in good health. Some libraries in this study had Jurkat cell RNA spiked in. The chain's CDR3 is CASSDRGRGPLYEQYF. The CDR3 DNA is TGCGCCAGCAGCGACAGGGGCCGCGGCCCTTTATACGAGCAGTACTTC.